The 12 T cell receptor beta chains below all came from one sample that was sequenced in a study of beta chain features in type 1 diabetes (dated by TCRdb to 2017 to 2018). What the authors observed across the whole study: A moderate but significant shortening of TCRB CDR3 length was observed in type 1 diabetes patients in all four CD4+ subsets.

Libraries were prepared through the immunoSEQ multiplex PCR assay. The entire amount of isolated RNA was reverse transcribed using the High Capacity cDNA Reverse Transcription Kit, so the sequenced TCRB transcripts were expressed ones. As stored in TCRdb, this immuneACCESS dataset retains in-frame rearrangements with V and J assigned. A fraction of the clones does not appear; measured against another copy, unresolved V genes explain less than half of the discrepancy, and the remainder lacks a known reason. Within this sample are about 160,000 clones, with 6.5% to 9.5% of them counted one time only. 0.94% of the sample rests with the top ten. These receptors have no identified antigens. Source material: central memory CD4+ T cells from blood. These receptors all stem from a woman aged 40 to 50 with type 1 diabetes.

This clone appeared a few times. The genes are TRBV15 and TRBJ2-7; TRBD2 might be the D (7 bases). This CDR3 is built from 12 residues. Germline assignment: CDR1 LNHNV and CDR2 YYDKDF (reference sequence). The V end lost 9 bases, the J end lost 5 bases, and 14 bases lay between the germline ends. CDR3 coding DNA: TGTGCCACTGGGGAGGGGGGCAACGAGCAGTACTTC. Translated: CATGEGGNEQYF.

This clone was recorded a few times. This chain uses TRBV5-1 with TRBJ1-2; the match to TRBD1 covers 7 bases. The ends lost 2 bases at V and 8 bases at J; junction bases unmatched: 6. CDR1 is SGHRS and CDR2 is YFSETQ in the germline V gene. The CDR3 length is 13 residues. The CDR3 loop reads CASSFQGDRGYTF. Written as DNA, the CDR3 is TGCGCCAGCAGCTTTCAGGGGGACCGGGGCTACACCTTC.

This clone has only a few counts. The J gene is TRBJ1-2, the V gene TRBV2; D remains ambiguous. Germline assignment: CDR1 SNHLY and CDR2 FYNNEI. This CDR3 contains 11 residues. The V gene lost 3 bases and the J gene lost 5 bases, with 4 bases spanning the gap. The CDR3 loop reads CASSDPYGYTF. Here the CDR3 DNA reads TGTGCCAGCAGTGACCCGTATGGCTACACCTTC.

This clone was observed a handful of times. V and J are TRBV20-1 and TRBJ1-2, with D perhaps matching TRBD1 (5 bases). Germline V gene data show CDR1 as DFQATT and CDR2 as SNEGSKA (reference sequence). V was shortened by 5 bases and J by 10 bases, with 14 bases between the two germline ends. The CDR3 length is 11 residues. CDR3 sequence: CSAAGRRDYTF. CDR3 coding DNA: TGCAGTGCTGCGGGGCGGCGGGACTACACCTTC.

In its sample, this clone was seen a few times. The V and J genes are TRBV28 and TRBJ1-1, with TRBD1 as a possible D gene (5 bases). Germline CDR1 MDHEN, CDR2 SYDVKM. CDR3 length equals 14 residues. Trimming cost V 7 bases and J 5 bases, with 17 bases left between them. The CDR3 DNA sequence: TGTGCCAGCACCCTGTCGGGGGGGAGGACTGAAGCTTTCTTT. Translating gives CASTLSGGRTEAFF.

As regards this clone: The sample carries other DNA sequences with the same CDR3. The chain is built from TRBV28 and TRBJ2-3; 12 nucleotides align to TRBD1. Germline V gives CDR1 MDHEN, CDR2 SYDVKM. The CDR3 consists of 15 residues. Unmatched junction bases numbered 13, after V lost 7 bases and J lost 11 bases. CDR3 bases: TGTGCCAGCAAAAGTCATGGGACAGGGGGCTCCGTGCAGTATTTT. Translation gives CASKSHGTGGSVQYF.

This clone was seen only a few times. V gene TRBV2 combines with J gene TRBJ2-3; 8 bases are shared with TRBD1. The CDR3 is 15 residues long. The germline V gene has CDR1 SNHLY and CDR2 FYNNEI. V was clipped by 6 bases and J by 5 bases; unmatched bases: 10. The CDR3 sequence: CASSASGQGRDTQYF. The CDR3, as DNA: TGTGCCAGCAGCGCATCCGGACAGGGAAGAGATACGCAGTATTTT.

The chain has TRBV30 and TRBJ1-1; no firm D call. The CDR3 consists of 15 residues. Deletions cut 7 bases from V and 5 bases from J, with 23 bases between. CDR1 GTSNPN and CDR2 SVGIG come from the germline V gene (reference sequence). The CDR3 DNA sequence: TGTGCCTCCACACCTCGGCGGGGAGAAAAGACTGAAGCTTTCTTT. Its protein is CASTPRRGEKTEAFF.

The chain uses TRBV5-1 and TRBJ2-2; no reliable D call. Germline assignment: CDR1 SGHRS and CDR2 YFSETQ. The CDR3 has 14 amino acids. V dropped 4 bases and J dropped 1 base, with 8 bases sitting between them. The CDR3 spells CASSMDGNTGELFF. CDR3 nucleotide sequence: TGCGCCAGCAGCATGGACGGGAACACCGGGGAGCTGTTTTTT.

V is TRBV7-9 and J is TRBJ2-7; 10 bases line up with TRBD1. Germline CDR1 reads SEHNR; CDR2 reads FQNEAQ (reference sequence). V lost 4 bases and J lost 5; bases outside the gene matches: 5. The CDR3 has 14 residues. CDR3 residues: CASSSAGTGDEQYF. CDR3 sequence (DNA): TGTGCCAGCAGCTCGGCAGGGACAGGGGACGAGCAGTACTTC.

This clone was detected a few times. This rearrangement joins TRBV2 to TRBJ2-2, with D unresolved. The CDR3 totals 15 residues. V was cut by 4 bases and J by 0 bases, with 9 bases left in between. Germline lookup yields CDR1 SNHLY and CDR2 FYNNEI. The CDR3 DNA sequence: TGTGCCAGCAGTGTGGTCCAGGCGAACACCGGGGAGCTGTTTTTT. This gives the protein CASSVVQANTGELFF.

This chain links TRBV5-4 with TRBJ2-7, with D perhaps TRBD1 (5 bases). The CDR3 has 15 amino acids. Per germline, CDR1 SGHNT and CDR2 YYREEE (reference sequence). Deletions cut 4 bases from V and 5 bases from J, with 19 bases between. The CDR3 nucleotides are TGTGCCAGCAGCCGTCCCACAAAATCCAGGGACGAGCAGTACTTC. It yields the protein CASSRPTKSRDEQYF.